This TCR beta chain derives from a study of T cell repertoires in cytomegalovirus infection. Overall study: Public TCR beta signatures marked donors with CMV infection and the matching HLA.

TCRdb fed the reads into MiXCR, producing one record per CDR3 protein. Among 210,000 or so distinct CDR3 sequences listed, 6.5% were seen once. This clonotype was observed at least ten times. This CDR3 comprises 15 residues. Trimming pared 3 bases from V and 6 bases from J, leaving 15 bases between. CDR1 SGHDT and CDR2 YYEEEE come from the germline V gene. What was sequenced was PBMCs. The clonotype originates from a human donor in good health (CMV status not recorded). Some clones in this sample may be carry-over from other donors' samples. The chain employs TRBV5-6 and TRBJ1-4; the D gene is possibly TRBD1 (6 bases). Here the CDR3 reads CASSSSGVIYEKLFF. DNA for the CDR3: TGTGCCAGCAGCTCCTCAGGGGTGATTTATGAAAAACTGTTTTTT.